This entry describes one T cell receptor (beta chain). Other DNA sequences in this sample translate to the same CDR3. This sample is part of a study of control samples from healthy donors and cancer patients. The method was immunoSEQ multiplex PCR; TCRdb's version includes in-frame clones alone and lacks a portion of them. The repertoire holds about 100,000 clones, with 88% as singletons. This CDR3 spans 13 amino acids. V lost 1 base to trimming and J lost 4 bases, with 7 bases between them. CDR1 and CDR2 from the germline V gene are LGHDT and YNNKEL (reference sequence). The receptor was isolated from a man under 40 in good health. The rearrangement links TRBV3-1 (or the pseudogene TRBV3-2) to TRBJ2-5; D remains unclear. The specimen was blood. The CDR3 DNA is TGTGCCAGCAGCCAAGCAGGCGGAGAGACCCAGTACTTC. Protein sequence: CASSQAGGETQYF.